Below, 3 T cell receptor beta chains from the same sample are listed, as sequenced in a study of blood T cells in healthy people across ages. A second PCR, run for 7 to 11 cycles, used a sample-barcoded 5' primer plus a J-beta primer mix. TCRdb re-called the 5' RACE reads through MiXCR, storing one row per CDR3 protein. The table includes some 320,000 distinct CDR3 sequences, roughly 29% detected once. Sequenced material: blood. These TCRs come from a woman between 65 and 79 years old in good health.

A few counts support this clonotype. This sequence joins TRBV18 and TRBJ1-4; a possible D gene is TRBD1 (6 bases). Germline V gene data show CDR1 as KGHSH and CDR2 as LQKENI. Trimming removed 2 bases from V and 4 bases from J, with 17 bases in between. The CDR3 is made up of 17 amino acids. The CDR3 sequence: CASSPNHPGGINEKLFF. As DNA, the CDR3 is TGTGCCAGCTCACCAAACCATCCGGGGGGCATTAATGAAAAACTGTTTTTT.

The chain carries TRBV7-3 and TRBJ2-5, with D perhaps matching TRBD2 (6 bases). The V gene's germline CDR1 is SGHTA and CDR2 FQGTGA. Trimming pared 1 base from V and 4 bases from J, leaving 22 bases between. This CDR3 has 18 residues. The CDR3, as DNA: TGTGCCAGCAGCTTAAAAGTTAGGCTAGCGATTTGGGGAGAGACCCAGTACTTC. This codes for CASSLKVRLAIWGETQYF.

This clonotype came up a few times. The V and J genes are TRBV2 and TRBJ1-2, with 7 bases aligning to TRBD1. The V gene's germline CDR1 is SNHLY and CDR2 FYNNEI. V was pared by 6 bases and J by 2 bases, with 9 bases of the junction left unmatched. The CDR3 extends over 15 amino acids. Here the CDR3 reads CASRVPTGKNYGYTF. CDR3 bases: TGTGCCAGCAGAGTTCCGACAGGGAAGAACTATGGCTACACCTTC.